Listed below are T cell receptor beta chains from one sample, sequenced in a study of cytomegalovirus exposure and HLA in healthy donors. Using immunoSEQ multiplex PCR, the repertoire was profiled, and TCRdb retains in-frame clones only, with some absent. The table lists 130,000 or so clones, about 75% of them singletons, with 1.1% to 1.5% in the top ten. Input material: PBMCs. The source of these receptors is a woman in her thirties or forties in good health and CMV-seronegative. Each CDR3 is given with its conserved first and last residue. Each record gives: CDR3 protein, CDR3 DNA, J gene, D gene, clone size, V gene. D genes are given only for firm matches. Rows may omit the clone size; those that give it use once, few, many or a size class.

CDR3 protein: CASSLVGQGNTEAFF
CDR3 DNA: TGCGCCAGCAGCTTGGTGGGACAGGGGAACACTGAAGCTTTCTTT
J gene: TRBJ1-1
D gene: TRBD1
clone size: .
V gene: TRBV5-1

CDR3 protein: CASSQEVLSTGELFF
CDR3 DNA: TGTGCCAGCAGCCAAGAGGTATTGAGCACCGGGGAGCTGTTTTTT
J gene: TRBJ2-2
D gene: .
clone size: .
V gene: TRBV4-2

CDR3 protein: CASSKQDSSPLHF
CDR3 DNA: TGTGCCAGCAGTAAACAGGACAGTTCACCCCTCCACTTT
J gene: TRBJ1-6
D gene: .
clone size: .
V gene: TRBV6-6

CDR3 protein: CASSQGQGIYTF
CDR3 DNA: TGTGCCAGCAGCCAGGGACAGGGCATCTACACCTTC
J gene: TRBJ1-2
D gene: TRBD1
clone size: .
V gene: TRBV6-5

CDR3 protein: CASREMGTANYGYTF
CDR3 DNA: TGTGCCAGCAGGGAAATGGGGACAGCAAACTATGGCTACACCTTC
J gene: TRBJ1-2
D gene: TRBD1
clone size: .
V gene: TRBV6-5

CDR3 protein: CASSLRQGYGQPQHF
CDR3 DNA: TGTGCCAGCAGTTTAAGGCAGGGGTATGGCCAGCCCCAGCATTTT
J gene: TRBJ1-5
D gene: .
clone size: .
V gene: TRBV28

CDR3 protein: CASSSGGMNTEAFF
CDR3 DNA: TGTGCCAGCTCCTCGGGCGGGATGAACACTGAAGCTTTCTTT
J gene: TRBJ1-1
D gene: .
clone size: .
V gene: TRBV28

CDR3 protein: CASSLRDRGADTQYF
CDR3 DNA: TGTGCCAGCAGTTTGAGGGACAGGGGGGCAGATACGCAGTATTTT
J gene: TRBJ2-3
D gene: TRBD1
clone size: few
V gene: TRBV27

CDR3 protein: CASSSSRGLLYEQYF
CDR3 DNA: .
J gene: TRBJ2-7
D gene: .
clone size: .
V gene: TRBV27

CDR3 protein: CASSLGAGSGPQHF
CDR3 DNA: TGTGCCAGCAGCTTAGGGGCAGGGTCCGGGCCCCAGCATTTT
J gene: TRBJ1-5
D gene: .
clone size: .
V gene: TRBV7-2

CDR3 protein: CASSSAVTLRGTLHF
CDR3 DNA: TGTGCCAGCAGTTCCGCCGTCACCCTCCGCGGCACCCTCCACTTT
J gene: TRBJ1-6
D gene: .
clone size: few
V gene: TRBV6-5

CDR3 protein: CASSSRSGHGYTF
CDR3 DNA: TGTGCCAGCAGCTCTAGGTCAGGGCATGGCTACACCTTC
J gene: TRBJ1-2
D gene: .
clone size: .
V gene: TRBV7-9

CDR3 protein: CASSARGLSYGYTF
CDR3 DNA: TGTGCCAGCAGCGCGAGGGGGCTTAGCTATGGCTACACCTTC
J gene: TRBJ1-2
D gene: TRBD1
clone size: .
V gene: TRBV5-4

CDR3 protein: CASSQDKHTRQFF
CDR3 DNA: TGTGCCAGCAGCCAAGATAAACACACCCGGCAGTTCTTC
J gene: TRBJ2-1
D gene: .
clone size: .
V gene: TRBV4-2

CDR3 protein: CASSPGTISNQPQHF
CDR3 DNA: TGTGCCAGCAGTCCCGGGACAATTAGCAATCAGCCCCAGCATTTT
J gene: TRBJ1-5
D gene: .
clone size: .
V gene: TRBV6-1

CDR3 protein: CASSQDTGGSGTDTQYF
CDR3 DNA: TGTGCCAGCAGCCAAGATACGGGGGGTTCTGGCACAGATACGCAGTATTTT
J gene: TRBJ2-3
D gene: TRBD2
clone size: once
V gene: TRBV4-2

CDR3 protein: CASTPGGRKAFF
CDR3 DNA: TGTGCCAGCACCCCAGGTGGCAGGAAAGCTTTCTTT
J gene: TRBJ1-1
D gene: .
clone size: .
V gene: TRBV6-5

CDR3 protein: CASSRLAGSQYNEQFF
CDR3 DNA: TGTGCCAGCAGCAGACTAGCGGGGAGCCAATACAATGAGCAGTTCTTC
J gene: TRBJ2-1
D gene: TRBD2
clone size: .
V gene: TRBV6-4

CDR3 protein: CASNAQQGEAFF
CDR3 DNA: TGTGCCAGCAACGCCCAACAGGGAGAAGCTTTCTTT
J gene: TRBJ1-1
D gene: .
clone size: few
V gene: TRBV6-1

CDR3 protein: CASSEGTSGGTNRRF
CDR3 DNA: TGTGCCAGCAGCGAAGGGACTAGCGGGGGGACCAACCGGCGTTTT
J gene: TRBJ2-3
D gene: TRBD2
clone size: .
V gene: TRBV7-8